The text below deals with one T cell receptor beta chain. As yet, its antigen is unknown. Other DNA sequences in this specimen translate into the identical CDR3. The entry originates in a study of shared clonotypes between healthy human individuals. The study's findings and limits: The naive CD4 repertoires of several donors were compared, and roughly 5% of clonotypes were shared.

The study ran the assay at deep level. Assay: immunoSEQ multiplex PCR; the TCRdb copy retains only in-frame clones and omits some. The sample records 2 million to 3 million clones, just over 90% being singletons. V gave up 2 bases and J gave up 4 bases, with 6 bases separating them. The CDR3 is made up of 11 amino acids. Germline CDR1 is GTSNPN and CDR2 is SVGIG (reference sequence). The V gene is TRBV30, the J gene TRBJ2-7; D is perhaps TRBD1 (6 bases). Sequencing used naive CD4+ T cells sorted from blood. Subset given: CD45RA+ positively selected. The clonotype originates from a man aged 18 to 29 in good health. As DNA, the CDR3 is TGTGCCTGGAGTCAGGGGTACGAGCAGTACTTC. This gives the protein CAWSQGYEQYF.